A single T cell receptor beta chain is shown here with its context. The data were obtained in a study of patients and donors after allogeneic stem cell transplantation. TCRdb passed the RT-PCR reads through MiXCR, listing each CDR3 protein once. This table holds approximately 200,000 distinct CDR3 sequences, less than 15% found once. The CDR3 runs 16 residues. Germline trimming cut 4 bases from V and 4 bases from J; bases unmatched to any gene: 11. Germline CDR1 is SGHDT and CDR2 is YYEEEE. The gene calls are TRBV5-6 and TRBJ2-5; 9 bases align to TRBD2. The material sequenced was blood, either unsorted or a sorted T cell fraction (not recorded which). This clonotype originated in a human donor who was either an allogeneic HSCT recipient or a stem cell or donor lymphocyte infusion donor (not recorded which). It is not recorded whose cells these are; they may come from a transplant donor. The CDR3 loop reads CASSPGRTSVGETQYF. The CDR3 nucleotides read TGTGCCAGCAGCCCAGGACGGACTAGCGTCGGAGAGACCCAGTACTTC.